This entry concerns a single TCR beta chain. Its target is not known. A read error may account for a junction end that differs from germline. The data stem from a study of tumor-infiltrating lymphocytes in primary liver carcinoma. Across the study: Each of the samples returned roughly 3.5 to 8 million productive TCRbeta reads (a yield similar across tissue types). General study findings and limits: Compared with tumor region pairs, tumor-adjacent and tumor-blood pairs overlapped less. A small share of top clones, only about 7.5-25%, was found in all five tumor regions.

Between about 19 and 34 mg of unsorted bulk tissue served as the source from which RNA and DNA were co-extracted. More than 80% viable tumor cells made up every tumor sample. Making TCR beta cDNA involved 400 to 600 ng total RNA and a constant-region primer. Three-round nested multiplex PCR performed with slightly modified ARM-PCR produced the TCR beta libraries. The first two PCR rounds used TRBV1-TRBV30 forward primers with a C-beta reverse primer, about 10 cycles each. TCRdb processed the multiplex PCR reads anew with MiXCR; each CDR3 protein has one entry. The sample shows some 94,000 distinct CDR3 sequences, roughly 69% of them seen only once. Germline assignment: CDR1 SGHDT and CDR2 YYEEEE. This CDR3 has 15 residues.

The chain recombines TRBV5-6 with TRBJ1-3; D is uncertain. Sequencing was done on a sample of liver tumor tissue from sampling region 5. Noted subset: tumor region T5, tumor centre. This TCR was recovered from a woman aged 60-70 years with primary liver carcinoma and hepatitis B virus infection. The CDR3 DNA reads TGTGCCAGCAGTTTGGGCGGACTATTTGGAAACATCATATATTTT. Residues: CASSLGGLFGNIIYF.